This T cell receptor (beta chain) was sequenced in a study of vaccination and CD4 T cells after COVID-19 (dated by TCRdb to about 2022). Looking at the study overall: The convalescent cohort included six males and four females, with two Hispanic individuals, seven Caucasians, two Asians and one multiracial person. At the TCR clonotype level, an earlier paper using these donors assessed memory CD4+ T cell crossreactivity between SARS-CoV-2 and common cold coronavirus spike proteins. The spike-specific CD4+ TCR repertoire was compared before and after mRNA vaccination in ten to eleven COVID-19 convalescent patients and a handful of infection-naive healthy vaccine recipients. Each participant got two doses of either the Pfizer-BioNTech BNT162b2 vaccine (n=8) or the Moderna mRNA-1273 vaccine (n=2). Post-COVID blood samples from convalescent patients were collected a median of approximately 93 days after diagnosis, with a range of 35 to 161 days. For stimulating the cultures, overlapping spike peptide pools were used, derived from SARS-CoV-2 as well as from the common cold coronaviruses HCoV-NL63, HCoV-OC43 and HCoV-229E. In control cultures, a CEFX viral epitope pool was used as positive control, an HIV-1 Nef peptide pool was used as negative control, or no peptide was added. The time from the second vaccine dose to post-vaccine blood sampling had a median of roughly 72 days and ranged from roughly 13 to 241 days. Paper-wide results and their limitations: The median number of SARS-CoV-2-reactive clonotypes rose from about 19 after infection to 38 after vaccination, but the change was not significant. Among convalescent patients, a median about 86% of the SARS-CoV-2-reactive clones seen after vaccination appeared only after vaccination, which suggests priming specific to the vaccine. The study included relatively few convalescent patients and did not analyze early timepoints after natural infection. Of the vaccine-specific clones found in convalescent patients, nearly all (304 of 307) were mono-reactive for SARS-CoV-2 spike instead of being cross-reactive with common cold coronaviruses.

This clonotype is medium-sized (0.01 to 0.1%). The clone's antigen remains unknown. Nothing much larger sits one base from this clone, and base qualities are not available. Libraries came from PCR. At the Johns Hopkins FTIC core, DNA from the cultured CD4+ T cells underwent TCR sequencing with the Oncomine TCR Beta short-read assay. The QIAamp micro DNA kit was used to extract genomic DNA from the cultured CD4+ T cells. The Oncomine TCR Beta libraries from cultured CD4+ T cells were pooled using unique dual indexes and then sequenced on an Illumina iSeq 100. On the study's bioinformatics: Non-productive sequences were removed, and CDR3s not starting with C, not ending with F or W, or shorter than 7 amino acids were discarded. The MANAFEST web application identified antigen-specific clonotypes by comparing peptide-stimulated wells against reference wells and other culture wells. An FDR below 0.05, an odds ratio above 5, and a productive frequency above 0.1% in at least two of three replicate wells were required for clones to be considered positive. A clonotype was classed as cross-reactive if the clonotype showed significant expansion both in SARS-CoV-2 spike wells and in at least one common cold coronavirus spike condition. CDR3 homology was assessed with Levenshtein distances (stringdist) and unrooted phylogenetic trees (ape) in R version 3.6.1. The public sequencing data were trimmed at Q25 with fastp and processed into clonotypes with MiXCR by TCRdb, which kept only in-frame beta chains. Rows are unified per CDR3 protein, each entry keeping the most common DNA and genes. TCRdb's processing, not the authors', yielded these V and J calls. Present in this sample are 10,000 or so distinct CDR3 sequences, around a third of which were seen just once. The ten top clones hold roughly a fifth of the sample.

Reading the germline V gene (reference sequence) gives CDR1 MNHEY and CDR2 SMNVEV. Compared with germline, V lacks 8 bases and J lacks 1 base; bases without a gene match: 8. The CDR3 starts with the cysteine, ends with the phenylalanine, and has 15 residues. Just CDR3 DNA is preserved here, 45 bases in frame from base 1. The treatment or condition label on this specimen signifies: approximately 9-day PBMC culture with coronavirus spike peptide pools or control peptides (ViraFEST assay). CD4+ T cells from unexposed donors were collected before the COVID-19 pandemic (2011-2018). To expand antigen-specific T cells with peptide pools and then pick out the expanded clonotypes through TCR sequencing, the study relied on the ViraFEST assay. Under 2.5 million PBMCs per well were cultured in IMDM with roughly 5.5% human AB serum and roughly 10 IU/ml IL-2, plus 10 ug/ml peptide pools. On days 3 and 7, half of the culture medium was replaced with fresh IL-2-containing medium. CD4+ T cells were isolated after around 9 days of culture through negative selection using the EasySep CD4+ T cell isolation kit. As cell numbers permitted, CD4+ T cells from unexposed donors were tested for reactivity to SARS-CoV-2 S and N and to four common cold coronavirus spike pools. PBMCs were separated from whole blood using Ficoll-Paque Plus gradient centrifugation and then either used fresh or cryopreserved at -140C. In general, triplicate wells were set up for every culture condition. The leukapheresis product for the unexposed donors was obtained through commercial purchase.

The V gene is TRBV27 and the J gene is TRBJ1-1; the junction holds 9 bases that match TRBD1. Sequencing input: CD4+ T cells from blood, cultured in vitro. The sequence was collected from a human donor in good health. CDR3 region: CASGRWDRANTEAFF. The DNA is as follows: TGTGCCAGCGGAAGATGGGACAGGGCGAACACTGAAGCTTTCTTT.